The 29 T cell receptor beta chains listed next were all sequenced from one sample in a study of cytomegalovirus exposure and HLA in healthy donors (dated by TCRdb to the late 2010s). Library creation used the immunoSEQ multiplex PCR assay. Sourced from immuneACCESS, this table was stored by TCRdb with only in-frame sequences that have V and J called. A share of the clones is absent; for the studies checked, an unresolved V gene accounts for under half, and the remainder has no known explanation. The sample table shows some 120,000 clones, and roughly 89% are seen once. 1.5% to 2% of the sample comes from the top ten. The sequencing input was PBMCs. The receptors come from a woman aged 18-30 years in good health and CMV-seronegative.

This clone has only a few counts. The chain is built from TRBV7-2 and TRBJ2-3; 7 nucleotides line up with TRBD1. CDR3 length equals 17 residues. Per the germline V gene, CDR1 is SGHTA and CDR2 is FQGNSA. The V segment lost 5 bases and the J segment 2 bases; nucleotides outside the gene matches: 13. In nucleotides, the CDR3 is TGTGCCAGCAGCCCAAGACAGGGACGGGGCTTCACAGATACGCAGTATTTT. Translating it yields CASSPRQGRGFTDTQYF.

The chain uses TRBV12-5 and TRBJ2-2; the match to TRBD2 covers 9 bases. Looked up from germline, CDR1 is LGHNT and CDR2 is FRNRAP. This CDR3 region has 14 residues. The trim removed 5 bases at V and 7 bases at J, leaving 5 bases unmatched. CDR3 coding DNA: TGTGCTAGTGGTCTAGCGGGGATTAGCGGGGAGCTGTTTTTT. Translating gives CASGLAGISGELFF.

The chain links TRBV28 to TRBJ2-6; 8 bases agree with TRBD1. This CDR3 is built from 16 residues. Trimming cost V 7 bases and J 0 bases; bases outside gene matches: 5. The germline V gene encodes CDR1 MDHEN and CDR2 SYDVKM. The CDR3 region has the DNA TGTGCCAGCAATTCGGGACAGGCCTCTGGGGCCAACGTCCTGACTTTC. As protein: CASNSGQASGANVLTF. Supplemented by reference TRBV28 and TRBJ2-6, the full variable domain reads DVKVTQSSRYLVKRTGEKVFLECVQDMDHENMFWYRQDPGLGLRLIYFSYDVKMKEKGDIPEGYSVSREKKERFSLILESASTNQTSMYLCASNSGQASGANVLTFGAGSRLTVL.

The CDR3 protein is CASSPVDSNQPQHF. For the CDR3, the DNA is TGTGCCAGCAGTCCAGTAGACAGTAATCAGCCCCAGCATTTT. The rearrangement joins TRBV27 to TRBJ1-5, with a weak D call TRBD1 (5 bases). The CDR3 totals 14 residues. V was cut by 5 bases and J by 4 bases, with 12 bases left in between. Germline V gene data show CDR1 as MNHEY and CDR2 as SMNVEV (reference sequence).

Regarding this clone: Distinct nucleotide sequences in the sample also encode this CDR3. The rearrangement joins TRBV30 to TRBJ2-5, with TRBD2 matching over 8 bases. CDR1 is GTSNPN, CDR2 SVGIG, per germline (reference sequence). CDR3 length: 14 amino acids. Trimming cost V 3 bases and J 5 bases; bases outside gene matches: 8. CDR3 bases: TGTGCCTGGAGCGCCGGGCTAGCGGGTGAGACCCAGTACTTC. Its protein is CAWSAGLAGETQYF. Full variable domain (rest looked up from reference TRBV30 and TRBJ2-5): SQTIHQWPATLVQPVGSPLSLECTVEGTSNPNLYWYRQAAGRGLQLLFYSVGIGQISSEVPQNLSASRPQDRQFILSSKKLLLSDSGFYLCAWSAGLAGETQYFGPGTRLLVL.

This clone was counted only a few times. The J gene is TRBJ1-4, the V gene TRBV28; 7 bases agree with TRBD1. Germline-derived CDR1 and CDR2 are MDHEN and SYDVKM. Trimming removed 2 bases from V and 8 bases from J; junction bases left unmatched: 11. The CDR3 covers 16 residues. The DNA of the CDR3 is TGTGCCAGCAGTTTAAACCGACAGGGTTCTCGAGAAAAACTGTTTTTT. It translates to CASSLNRQGSREKLFF.

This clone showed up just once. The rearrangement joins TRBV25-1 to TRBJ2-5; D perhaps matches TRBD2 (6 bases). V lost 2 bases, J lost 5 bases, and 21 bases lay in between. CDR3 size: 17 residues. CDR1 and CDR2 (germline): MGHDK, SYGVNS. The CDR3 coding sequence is TGTGCCAGCAGTGAACGAAGAGAGGCGGGGATACTGGAGACCCAGTACTTC. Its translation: CASSERREAGILETQYF.

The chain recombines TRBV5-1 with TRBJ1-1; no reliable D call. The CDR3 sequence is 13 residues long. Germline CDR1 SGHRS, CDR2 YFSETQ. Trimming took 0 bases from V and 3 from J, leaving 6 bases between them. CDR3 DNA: TGCGCCAGCAGCTTGGTGGCAGACACTGAAGCTTTCTTT. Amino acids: CASSLVADTEAFF.

This CDR3 is CASSISAGGNSPLHF. The CDR3, as DNA: TGTGCCAGTAGTATTTCGGCAGGGGGAAATTCACCCCTCCACTTT. The chain links TRBV19 to TRBJ1-6, with 7 bases identical to TRBD1. The CDR3 is 15 amino acids. J was trimmed by 7 bases and V by 3 bases; bases with no gene match: 6. The germline V gene encodes CDR1 LNHDA and CDR2 SQIVND (reference sequence).

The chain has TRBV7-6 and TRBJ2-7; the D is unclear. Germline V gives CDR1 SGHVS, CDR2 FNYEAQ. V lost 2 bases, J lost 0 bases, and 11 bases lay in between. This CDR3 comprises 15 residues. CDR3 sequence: CASSLSVHSSYEQYF. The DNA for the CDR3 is TGTGCCAGCAGCTTATCAGTACACAGCTCCTACGAGCAGTACTTC.

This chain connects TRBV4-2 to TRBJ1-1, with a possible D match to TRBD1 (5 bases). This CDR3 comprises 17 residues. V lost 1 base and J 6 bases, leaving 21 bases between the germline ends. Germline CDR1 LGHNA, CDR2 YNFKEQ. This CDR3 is CASSQAYSSAGRPEAFF. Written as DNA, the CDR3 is TGTGCCAGCAGCCAAGCCTATTCGTCTGCGGGACGGCCTGAAGCTTTCTTT.

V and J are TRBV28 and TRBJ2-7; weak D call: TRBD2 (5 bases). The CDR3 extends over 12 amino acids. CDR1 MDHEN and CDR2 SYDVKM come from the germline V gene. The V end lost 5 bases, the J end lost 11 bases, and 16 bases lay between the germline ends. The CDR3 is CASSPRTEEEYF. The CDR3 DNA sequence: TGTGCCAGCAGTCCAAGGACTGAAGAGGAGTACTTC.

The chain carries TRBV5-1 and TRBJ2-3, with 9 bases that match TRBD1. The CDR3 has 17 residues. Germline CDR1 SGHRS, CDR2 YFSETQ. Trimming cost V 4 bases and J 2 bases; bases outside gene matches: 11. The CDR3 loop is CASSRRGTGRDTDTQYF. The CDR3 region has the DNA TGCGCCAGCAGCCGAAGAGGGACAGGGAGGGACACAGATACGCAGTATTTT.

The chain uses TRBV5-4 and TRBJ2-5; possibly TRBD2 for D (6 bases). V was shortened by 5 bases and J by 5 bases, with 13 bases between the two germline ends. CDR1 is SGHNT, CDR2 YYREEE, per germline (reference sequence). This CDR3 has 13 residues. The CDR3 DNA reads TGTGCCAGCAGGAAGCCGGCGGGGGAGACCCAGTACTTC. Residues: CASRKPAGETQYF.

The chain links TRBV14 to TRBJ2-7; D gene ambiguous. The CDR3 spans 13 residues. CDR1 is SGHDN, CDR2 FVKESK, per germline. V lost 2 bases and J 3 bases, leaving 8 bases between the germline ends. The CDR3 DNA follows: TGTGCCAGCAGCCAACGGTTTGGCTACGAGCAGTACTTC. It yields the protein CASSQRFGYEQYF. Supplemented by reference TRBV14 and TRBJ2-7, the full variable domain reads EAGVTQFPSHSVIEKGQTVTLRCDPISGHDNLYWYRRVMGKEIKFLLHFVKESKQDESGMPNNRFLAERTGGTYSTLKVQPAELEDSGVYFCASSQRFGYEQYFGPGTRLTVT.

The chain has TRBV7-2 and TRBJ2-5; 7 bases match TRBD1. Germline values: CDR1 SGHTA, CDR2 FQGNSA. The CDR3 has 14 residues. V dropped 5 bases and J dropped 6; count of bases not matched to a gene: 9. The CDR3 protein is CASSLGGSEKTQYF. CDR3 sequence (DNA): TGTGCCAGCAGCCTAGGGGGCAGCGAGAAGACCCAGTACTTC.

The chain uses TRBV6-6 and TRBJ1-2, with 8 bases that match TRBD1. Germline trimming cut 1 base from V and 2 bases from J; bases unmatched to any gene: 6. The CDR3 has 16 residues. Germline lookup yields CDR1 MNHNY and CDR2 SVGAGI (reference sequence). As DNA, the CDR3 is TGTGCCAGCAGTTACTGGAGGACAGGGTGGAACTATGGCTACACCTTC. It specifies CASSYWRTGWNYGYTF.

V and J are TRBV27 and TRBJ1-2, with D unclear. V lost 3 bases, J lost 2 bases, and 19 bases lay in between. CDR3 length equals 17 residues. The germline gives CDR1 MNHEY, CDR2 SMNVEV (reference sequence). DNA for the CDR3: TGTGCCAGCAGTTTTTATCAGGCGGGGTTGGGGAACTATGGCTACACCTTC. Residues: CASSFYQAGLGNYGYTF.

The CDR3 sequence is CAWSRGGDQPQHF. CDR3 DNA sequence: TGTGCCTGGAGTCGGGGTGGTGATCAGCCCCAGCATTTT. This sequence joins TRBV30 and TRBJ1-5, with D unclear. V was cut by 2 bases and J by 5 bases, with 10 bases left in between. The CDR3 runs 13 residues. Germline V lookup: CDR1 GTSNPN, CDR2 SVGIG (reference sequence).

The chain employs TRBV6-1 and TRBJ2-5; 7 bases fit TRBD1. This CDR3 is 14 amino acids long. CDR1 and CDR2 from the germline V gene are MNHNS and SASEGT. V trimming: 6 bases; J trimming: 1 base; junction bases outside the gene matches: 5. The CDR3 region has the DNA TGTGCCAGCAGCGAGAAGGGGGCCCAAGAGACCCAGTACTTC. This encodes CASSEKGAQETQYF.

CDR3: CASSLSSGQGVYGYTF. DNA for the CDR3: TGTGCCAGCAGCTTATCCTCGGGACAGGGTGTTTATGGCTACACCTTC. The chain links TRBV7-9 to TRBJ1-2; 9 nucleotides line up with TRBD1. CDR3 length equals 16 residues. Germline trimming cut 2 bases from V and 5 bases from J; bases unmatched to any gene: 9. The germline gives CDR1 SEHNR, CDR2 FQNEAQ (reference sequence). Full variable domain (missing parts from reference TRBV7-9 and TRBJ1-2): DTGVSQNPRHKITKRGQNVTFRCDPISEHNRLYWYRQTLGQGPEFLTYFQNEAQLEKSRLLSDRFSAERPKGSFSTLEIQRTEQGDSAMYLCASSLSSGQGVYGYTFGSGTRLTVV.

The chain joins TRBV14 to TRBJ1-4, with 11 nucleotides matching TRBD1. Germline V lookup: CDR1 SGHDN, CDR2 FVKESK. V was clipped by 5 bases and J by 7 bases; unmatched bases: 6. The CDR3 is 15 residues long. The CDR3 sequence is CASSTGQGALEKLFF. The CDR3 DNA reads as TGTGCCAGCAGCACTGGACAGGGGGCTCTTGAAAAACTGTTTTTT.

As DNA, the CDR3 is TGTGCCAGCAGTTCAGGGACAGGGTTCAGCAATCAGCCCCAGCATTTT. Its translation is CASSSGTGFSNQPQHF. The V gene is TRBV28, the J gene TRBJ1-5, with 9 bases aligning to TRBD1. The germline CDR1 and CDR2 sequences are MDHEN and SYDVKM. CDR3 length equals 16 residues. With 4 bases clipped from V and 1 base from J, the junction kept 5 bases outside the gene matches.

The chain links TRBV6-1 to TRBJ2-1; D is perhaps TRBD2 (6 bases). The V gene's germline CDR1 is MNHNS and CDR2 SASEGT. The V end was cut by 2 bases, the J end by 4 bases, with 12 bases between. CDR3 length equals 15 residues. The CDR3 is CASSETGDRYNEQFF. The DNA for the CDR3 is TGTGCCAGCAGTGAAACGGGGGACCGGTACAATGAGCAGTTCTTC.

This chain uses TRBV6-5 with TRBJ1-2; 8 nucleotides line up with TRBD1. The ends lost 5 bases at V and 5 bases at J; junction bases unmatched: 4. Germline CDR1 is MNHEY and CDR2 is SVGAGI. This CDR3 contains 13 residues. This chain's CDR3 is CASSHGQGYGYTF. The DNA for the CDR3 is TGTGCCAGCAGTCATGGACAGGGATATGGCTACACCTTC.

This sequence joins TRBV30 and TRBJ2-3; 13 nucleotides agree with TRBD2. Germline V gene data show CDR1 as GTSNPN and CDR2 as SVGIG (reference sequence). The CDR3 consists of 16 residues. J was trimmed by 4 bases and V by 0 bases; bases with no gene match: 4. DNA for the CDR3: TGTGCCTGGAGTGTAGGACTAGCGGGAGAGGCAGATACGCAGTATTTT. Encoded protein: CAWSVGLAGEADTQYF.

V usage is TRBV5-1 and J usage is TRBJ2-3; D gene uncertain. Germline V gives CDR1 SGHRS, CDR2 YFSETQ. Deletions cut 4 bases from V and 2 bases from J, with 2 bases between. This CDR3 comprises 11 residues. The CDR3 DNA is TGCGCCAGCAGCCACACAGATACGCAGTATTTT. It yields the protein CASSHTDTQYF.

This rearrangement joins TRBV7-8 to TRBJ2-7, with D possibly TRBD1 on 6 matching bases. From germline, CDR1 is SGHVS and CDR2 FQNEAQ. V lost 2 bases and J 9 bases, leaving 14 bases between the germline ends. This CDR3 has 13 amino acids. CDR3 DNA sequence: TGTGCCAGCAGCTTACGGATTCAAGGGGGGCAGTACTTC. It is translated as CASSLRIQGGQYF.

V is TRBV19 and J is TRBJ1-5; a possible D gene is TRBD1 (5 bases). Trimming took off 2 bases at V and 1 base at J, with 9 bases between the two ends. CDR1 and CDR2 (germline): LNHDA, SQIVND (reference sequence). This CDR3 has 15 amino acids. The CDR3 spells CASSIRRESNQPQHF. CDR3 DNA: TGTGCCAGTAGTATACGCAGGGAAAGCAATCAGCCCCAGCATTTT.